This is a list of T cell receptor beta chains from one sample in a study of cytomegalovirus exposure and HLA in healthy donors. Assay: immunoSEQ multiplex PCR; the TCRdb copy retains only in-frame clones and omits some. The table shows some 210,000 clones, with less than 85% occurring only once. Sequencing input: PBMCs. The receptor set was obtained from a young woman in good health and CMV-seronegative. Both conserved end residues are trimmed from each CDR3. The D gene is left open where the match is weak.

CDR3 protein: ASIPRGRYVGNTIY; V gene: TRBV27; D gene: -
CDR3 protein: ASRGQGTGRYYT; V gene: TRBV2; D gene: TRBD1
CDR3 protein: ASSPPPGQISYEQY; V gene: TRBV18; D gene: TRBD1
CDR3 protein: ASSAQALTRGQY; V gene: TRBV2; D gene: -
CDR3 protein: ASSWKQGASSYEQY; V gene: TRBV5-1; D gene: TRBD1
CDR3 protein: ASSSREGPYNEQF; V gene: TRBV5-1; D gene: TRBD2
CDR3 protein: AIRGAHGDNEQF; V gene: TRBV10-3; D gene: -
CDR3 protein: ASSYGGGNTEAF; V gene: TRBV11-3; D gene: -
CDR3 protein: ASSSYKFPGLGV; V gene: TRBV5-5; D gene: TRBD2
CDR3 protein: ASSPGTGVDGGELF; V gene: TRBV7-8; D gene: TRBD1
CDR3 protein: ASSAGNRDGYT; V gene: TRBV5-1; D gene: -
CDR3 protein: ASTYRTSWGEQF; V gene: TRBV6-1; D gene: TRBD2
CDR3 protein: ASSSSGGDNEQF; V gene: TRBV19; D gene: TRBD2
CDR3 protein: ASSLLGLNTEAF; V gene: TRBV5-6; D gene: -
CDR3 protein: ASSFDRGPLSPLH; V gene: TRBV5-8; D gene: TRBD1
CDR3 protein: ASSLGLARGVQETQY; V gene: TRBV7-2; D gene: TRBD2
CDR3 protein: ASSRIGFPSYNEQF; V gene: TRBV27; D gene: -
CDR3 protein: ATSRLKGDRGYEQY; V gene: TRBV15; D gene: TRBD1
CDR3 protein: ASSQYWGRNTGELF; V gene: TRBV18; D gene: -
CDR3 protein: ASSYGLVIGDEQF; V gene: TRBV5-1; D gene: TRBD2
CDR3 protein: ASSSRQGFNEQF; V gene: TRBV7-3; D gene: TRBD1
CDR3 protein: ASSLAGVYGYT; V gene: TRBV5-6; D gene: -
CDR3 protein: AWSLSEKLF; V gene: TRBV30; D gene: -
CDR3 protein: ASISDREGYEQY; V gene: TRBV7-9; D gene: TRBD1
CDR3 protein: ASSPRAGEQF; V gene: TRBV18; D gene: -
CDR3 protein: ASSSGIYEQY; V gene: TRBV11-1; D gene: -
CDR3 protein: ASSVTISRNTEAF; V gene: TRBV19; D gene: -
CDR3 protein: ASSDVRGSYNEQF; V gene: TRBV2; D gene: -
CDR3 protein: ASSLQGENYGYT; V gene: TRBV4-1; D gene: TRBD1
CDR3 protein: ASSPTANYGYT; V gene: TRBV5-4; D gene: -
CDR3 protein: ASSQDWRPNSYNEQF; V gene: TRBV4-1; D gene: -
CDR3 protein: AWAKGAGANVLT; V gene: TRBV30; D gene: -
CDR3 protein: AIKLAGGPYEQY; V gene: TRBV2; D gene: TRBD2
CDR3 protein: ASSPSPRPGYT; V gene: TRBV9; D gene: -
CDR3 protein: AWSPAPGGLSEKLF; V gene: TRBV30; D gene: -
CDR3 protein: ASSLEGGRSYEQY; V gene: TRBV5-1; D gene: TRBD2
CDR3 protein: ASSWGQGHYGYT; V gene: TRBV7-2; D gene: -
CDR3 protein: SVVVQGRNEQF; V gene: TRBV29-1; D gene: -
CDR3 protein: ASSLAGYEQY; V gene: TRBV28; D gene: -
CDR3 protein: ASSPRGVPEAF; V gene: TRBV27; D gene: TRBD1
CDR3 protein: ASSQSGRASKF; V gene: TRBV4-1; D gene: TRBD2
CDR3 protein: ARSPPLTGAYEQY; V gene: TRBV7-5; D gene: -
CDR3 protein: ASKGAWNTEAF; V gene: TRBV2; D gene: TRBD1
CDR3 protein: ASSEVGQLYNEQF; V gene: TRBV25-1; D gene: -
CDR3 protein: ARDTGGGTQY; V gene: TRBV2; D gene: TRBD2
CDR3 protein: SLRGLAGGEQF; V gene: TRBV29-1; D gene: TRBD2
CDR3 protein: ATGTGGNEQY; V gene: TRBV30; D gene: TRBD1
CDR3 protein: ASSYGGGMNTEAF; V gene: TRBV4-1; D gene: -
CDR3 protein: ASSPIGFYNEQF; V gene: TRBV28; D gene: -
CDR3 protein: ASSADLNTEAF; V gene: TRBV2; D gene: -
CDR3 protein: ASSLDRVLDEQF; V gene: TRBV27; D gene: TRBD1